This is a list of T cell receptor beta chains from one sample in a study of a mutant IDH1 vaccine in newly diagnosed glioma. The protocol was immunoSEQ multiplex PCR, while the TCRdb copy is restricted to in-frame clones and leaves out a portion. The data show about 13,000 clones, just over 75% seen once. For these receptors, no antigen is known. The specimen comprised PBMCs, sampled from a glioma patient whose treatment included an IDH1 peptide vaccine. These receptors all stem from a woman aged 40-49 years with glioma. The CDR3 runs from the conserved cysteine through the conserved F or W. D genes are given only for firm matches. A clone size is listed for some rows: how often the clone was seen (once, few, many), or a class if it is expanded.

V	J	size	D	DNA	CDR3
TRBV9	TRBJ1-2	.	.	TGTGCCAGCAGCGTCGGAAGTAACTATGGCTACACCTTC	CASSVGSNYGYTF
TRBV27	TRBJ2-4	.	TRBD2	TGTGCCAGCAGCTCCATACGACCCCAACTAGCGGGATCAAGTATGGCCAAAAACATTCAGTACTTC	CASSSIRPQLAGSSMAKNIQYF
TRBV5-4	TRBJ1-6	.	.	TGTGCCAGCAGCCAAGGGACACCCGATAATTCACCCCTCCACTTT	CASSQGTPDNSPLHF
TRBV19	TRBJ2-7	.	.	TGTGCCAGTACCAATCCCGGCGGGAACGAGCAGTACTTC	CASTNPGGNEQYF
TRBV7-6	TRBJ1-5	.	TRBD1	TGTGCCAGCAGCTTAAACAGGGGGCAGCCCCAGCATTTT	CASSLNRGQPQHF
TRBV4-3	TRBJ2-2	once	TRBD2	TGCGCCAGCAGCCAAGCTAGCGGGGGCAGGTCCGGGGAGCTGTTTTTT	CASSQASGGRSGELFF
TRBV6-1	TRBJ2-7	.	.	TGTGCCAGCAGTGCCCATCCGGGGGACGGCTACGAGCAGTACTTC	CASSAHPGDGYEQYF
TRBV7-8	TRBJ2-7	.	.	TGTGCCAGCAGCTCGGATACCGGGGGATTCTACGAGCAGTACTTC	CASSSDTGGFYEQYF
TRBV7-6	TRBJ1-1	.	TRBD1	TGTGCCAGCAGCTTAGAACCGGGACAGGGGCGCCGTCGCCCTGAAGCTTTCTTT	CASSLEPGQGRRRPEAFF
TRBV9	TRBJ2-1	.	.	TGTGCCAGCAGCCCCGTACAGGGCGGAGTCCGCTCCTACAATGAGCAGTTCTTC	CASSPVQGGVRSYNEQFF
TRBV6-5	TRBJ1-6	.	.	TGTGCCAGCAGTTACCTTCAGGGAAGCTCACCCCTCCACTTT	CASSYLQGSSPLHF
TRBV18	TRBJ1-2	.	TRBD1	TGTGCCAGCTCACGCCAGGGACAGGGACCTTCCTATGGCTACACCTTC	CASSRQGQGPSYGYTF
TRBV6-5	TRBJ1-2	few	.	TGTGCCAGCAGTTCGACAGATAACTATGGCTACACCTTC	CASSSTDNYGYTF
TRBV4-1	TRBJ2-5	.	.	TGCGCCAGCAGCCAAGGGGACTTCCAAGAGACCCAGTACTTC	CASSQGDFQETQYF
TRBV6-1	TRBJ2-7	.	.	TGTGCCAGCAGTGAAATTTTAGGGGATTACGAGCAGTACTTC	CASSEILGDYEQYF
TRBV5-1	TRBJ2-2	few	TRBD1	TGCGCCAGCAGACCGGGACAGGAGCGCACCGGGGAGCTGTTTTTT	CASRPGQERTGELFF
TRBV29-1	TRBJ2-1	.	.	TGCAGCGTTCCCACCAACAATGAGCAGTTCTTC	CSVPTNNEQFF
TRBV19	TRBJ2-5	.	TRBD2	TGTGCCAGTAGTGCCTGGAGTAGCGGGAGTGTCGAAGAGACCCAGTACTTC	CASSAWSSGSVEETQYF
TRBV28	TRBJ2-7	.	.	TGTGCCAGCAGTTTATCGGGGGTGGGTTACTACGAGCAGTACTTC	CASSLSGVGYYEQYF
TRBV14	TRBJ1-2	.	.	TGTGCCAGCAGCCAAGATGAGGTTTTCAGGGCAGGGCATGGCTACACCTTC	CASSQDEVFRAGHGYTF
TRBV7-2	TRBJ2-7	once	TRBD1	TGTGCCAGCAGCCGAGACAGGGCCGACCACGAGCAGTACTTC	CASSRDRADHEQYF
TRBV5-8	TRBJ1-5	.	.	TGTGCCAGCAGCGTATCAACGCCCCAGCATTTT	CASSVSTPQHF
TRBV9	TRBJ2-7	.	.	TGTGCCAGCAGCGTAGGCGGAGGGGGCATCACCTACGAGCAGTACTTC	CASSVGGGGITYEQYF
TRBV4-2	TRBJ2-7	.	TRBD2	TGTGCCAGCAGCCAAGAACTAGCGGGCTCCTACGAGCAGTACTTC	CASSQELAGSYEQYF
TRBV2	TRBJ2-7	.	TRBD1	TGTGCCAGCAGTCGGGACAGGGCGTACGAGCAGTACTTC	CASSRDRAYEQYF